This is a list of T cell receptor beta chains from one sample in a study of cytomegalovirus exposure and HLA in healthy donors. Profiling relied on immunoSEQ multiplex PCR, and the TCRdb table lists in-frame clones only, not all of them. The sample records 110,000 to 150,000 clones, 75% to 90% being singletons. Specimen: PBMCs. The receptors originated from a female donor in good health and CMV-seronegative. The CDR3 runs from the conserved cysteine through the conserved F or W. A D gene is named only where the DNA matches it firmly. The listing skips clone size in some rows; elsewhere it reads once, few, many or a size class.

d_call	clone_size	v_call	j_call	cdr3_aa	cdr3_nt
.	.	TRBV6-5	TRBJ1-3	CASSPQAPGNTIYF	TGTGCCAGCAGCCCGCAGGCTCCGGGAAACACCATATATTTT
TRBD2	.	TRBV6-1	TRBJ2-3	CASTASGGPYTQYF	TGTGCCAGCACCGCTAGCGGGGGCCCCTATACGCAGTATTTT
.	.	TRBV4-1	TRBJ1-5	CASSQGEGERQPQHF	TGCGCCAGCAGCCAAGGAGAGGGGGAGCGCCAGCCCCAGCATTTT
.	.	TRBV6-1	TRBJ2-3	CASTGGDTQYF	TGTGCCAGCACCGGGGGAGATACGCAGTATTTT
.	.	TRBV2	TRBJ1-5	CASSEAQHRNQPQHF	TGTGCCAGCAGTGAAGCGCAACACCGAAATCAGCCCCAGCATTTT
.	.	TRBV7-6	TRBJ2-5	CASSPLEETQYF	TGTGCCAGCAGCCCACTAGAAGAGACCCAGTACTTC
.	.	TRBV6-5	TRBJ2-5	CASSYSGGPRETQYF	TGTGCCAGCAGTTACTCGGGGGGGCCAAGGGAGACCCAGTACTTC
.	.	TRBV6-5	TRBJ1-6	CASSPEGVNSPLHF	TGTGCCAGCAGCCCCGAGGGGGTTAATTCACCCCTCCACTTT
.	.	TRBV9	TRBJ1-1	CASSEGRRGYTEAFF	TGTGCCAGCAGCGAGGGGAGGAGAGGATACACTGAAGCTTTCTTT
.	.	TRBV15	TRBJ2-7	CATRQGYDYEQYF	TGTGCCACCAGGCAGGGGTATGACTACGAGCAGTACTTC
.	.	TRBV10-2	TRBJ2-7	CASSVQGFEQYF	TGCGCCAGCAGTGTACAGGGTTTCGAGCAGTACTTC
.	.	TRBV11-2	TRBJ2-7	CASSLEADSSYEQYF	TGTGCCAGCAGCTTAGAGGCAGACAGCTCCTACGAGCAGTACTTC
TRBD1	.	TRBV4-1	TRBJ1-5	CASSQDGTGQGHQPQHF	TGCGCCAGCAGCCAAGATGGGACAGGACAGGGGCATCAGCCCCAGCATTTT
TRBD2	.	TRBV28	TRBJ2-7	CATRLAGGHTNEQYF	TGTGCCACCCGACTAGCGGGAGGGCATACGAACGAGCAGTACTTC
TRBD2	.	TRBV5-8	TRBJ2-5	CASSSYLGTRKETQYF	TGTGCCAGCAGCTCTTACCTAGGGACTAGAAAAGAGACCCAGTACTTC
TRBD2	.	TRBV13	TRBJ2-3	CASSVYSGSSTDTQYF	TGTGCCAGCAGCGTCTATAGCGGGAGTTCTACAGATACGCAGTATTTT
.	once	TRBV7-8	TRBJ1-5	CASSPSGGEPQHF	TGTGCCAGCAGCCCGTCGGGGGGTGAGCCCCAGCATTTT
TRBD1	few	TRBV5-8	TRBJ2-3	CASSFPGTGLDTQYF	TGTGCCAGCAGCTTTCCCGGGACAGGGTTAGATACGCAGTATTTT
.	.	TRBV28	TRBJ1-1	CASSYNGGLEPNTEAFF	TGTGCCAGCAGCTACAACGGAGGCCTCGAACCGAACACTGAAGCTTTCTTT
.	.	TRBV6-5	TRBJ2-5	CASSYSSRDWETQYF	TGTGCCAGCAGTTACTCGAGCAGGGACTGGGAGACCCAGTACTTC
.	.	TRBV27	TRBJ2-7	CASSLDRGTYEQYF	TGTGCCAGCAGTTTGGATCGGGGGACCTACGAGCAGTACTTC
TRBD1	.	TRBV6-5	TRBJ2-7	CASSDRDSYEQYF	TGTGCCAGCAGCGACCGGGACAGCTACGAGCAGTACTTC
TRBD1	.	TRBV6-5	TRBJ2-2	CASSSDRGPGELFF	TGTGCCAGCAGTTCGGACAGGGGACCCGGGGAGCTGTTTTTT
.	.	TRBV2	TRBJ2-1	CASSDLSGPYNEQFF	TGTGCCAGCAGTGATCTTAGCGGACCATACAATGAGCAGTTCTTC
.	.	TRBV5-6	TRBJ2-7	CASSFYGTPSYEQYF	TGTGCCAGCAGTTTTTATGGGACACCTTCCTACGAGCAGTACTTC
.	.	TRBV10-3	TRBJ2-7	CAGGDGGDPRSYEQYF	TGTGCCGGGGGTGACGGAGGGGACCCTCGTTCCTACGAGCAGTACTTC
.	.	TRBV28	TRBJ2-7	CASSFRAATGTYYEQYF	TGTGCCAGCAGTTTCCGGGCCGCAACCGGGACTTACTACGAGCAGTACTTC
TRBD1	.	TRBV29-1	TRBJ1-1	CSVLRTGRMNTEAFF	TGCAGCGTTCTCCGGACAGGGCGGATGAACACTGAAGCTTTCTTT
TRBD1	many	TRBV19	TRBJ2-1	CASSIDRAQGDYNEQFF	TGTGCCAGTAGTATAGATCGGGCACAGGGGGACTACAATGAGCAGTTCTTC
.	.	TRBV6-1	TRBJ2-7	CASSQSTGTHEQYF	TGTGCCAGCAGCCAAAGCACAGGGACCCACGAGCAGTACTTC
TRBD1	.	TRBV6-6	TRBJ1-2	CASSHGQGSNYGYTF	TGTGCCAGCAGTCACGGACAGGGATCTAACTATGGCTACACCTTC
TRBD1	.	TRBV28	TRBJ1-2	CASSSYRGVAGYTF	TGTGCCAGCAGTTCCTACAGGGGAGTCGCTGGCTACACCTTC
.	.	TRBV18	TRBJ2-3	CASSPGASTDTQYF	TGTGCCAGCTCACCAGGGGCTAGCACAGATACGCAGTATTTT
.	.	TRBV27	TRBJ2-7	CASSLSRGSYEQYF	TGTGCCAGCAGTTTATCCCGAGGCTCCTACGAGCAGTACTTC
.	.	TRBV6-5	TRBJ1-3	CASSQDRFSGNTIYF	TGTGCCAGCAGTCAAGACAGGTTCTCTGGAAACACCATATATTTT
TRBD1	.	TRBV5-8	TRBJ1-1	CASSFGQAFSEAFF	TGTGCCAGCAGCTTCGGACAGGCTTTTTCTGAAGCTTTCTTT
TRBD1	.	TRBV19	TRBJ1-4	CASSWDSRGEKLFF	TGTGCCAGTAGCTGGGACAGTCGAGGTGAAAAACTGTTTTTT
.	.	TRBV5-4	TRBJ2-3	CASSWGSLEPDTQYF	TGTGCCAGCAGCTGGGGCTCCTTAGAGCCAGATACGCAGTATTTT
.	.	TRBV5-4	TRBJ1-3	CASSLRGSGNTIYF	TGTGCCAGCAGCTTAAGAGGGTCGGGAAACACCATATATTTT
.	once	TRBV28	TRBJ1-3	CASYSRGSWYTIYF	TGTGCCAGCTATTCCCGAGGGAGTTGGTACACCATATATTTT
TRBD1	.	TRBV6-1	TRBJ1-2	CASSWTGLVDYTF	TGTGCCAGCAGTTGGACAGGGCTAGTGGACTACACCTTC
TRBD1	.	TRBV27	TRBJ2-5	CASSADPGGTQYF	TGTGCCAGCAGTGCCGACCCAGGGGGGACCCAGTACTTC
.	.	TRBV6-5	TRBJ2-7	CASSPRGVYEQYF	TGTGCCAGCAGTCCCAGGGGGGTCTACGAGCAGTACTTC
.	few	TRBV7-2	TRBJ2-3	CASSFLGSRGRSTDTQYF	TGTGCCAGCAGTTTTCTCGGGTCACGGGGGAGGAGCACAGATACGCAGTATTTT
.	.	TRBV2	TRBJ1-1	CASSEDRDTEAFF	TGTGCCAGCAGTGAAGACAGGGACACTGAAGCTTTCTTT
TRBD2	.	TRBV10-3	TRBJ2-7	CAISERQVAGGGEQYF	TGTGCCATCAGTGAGAGGCAAGTAGCGGGAGGAGGCGAGCAGTACTTC
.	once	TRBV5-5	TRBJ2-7	CASSFGSRSYEQYF	TGTGCCAGCAGCTTTGGCAGTCGTTCCTACGAGCAGTACTTC
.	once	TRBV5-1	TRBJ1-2	CASSPLPDSGANYGYTF	TGCGCCAGCAGCCCCCTCCCCGACAGTGGGGCTAACTATGGCTACACCTTC
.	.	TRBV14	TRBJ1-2	CASSPVLYGYTF	TGTGCCAGCAGCCCCGTGCTATATGGCTACACCTTC
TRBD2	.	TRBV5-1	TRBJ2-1	CASSLGTSGYNEQFF	TGCGCCAGCAGCTTGGGGACTAGCGGGTACAATGAGCAGTTCTTC
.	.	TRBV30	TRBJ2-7	CAWSVPPKRTGEQYF	TGTGCCTGGAGTGTCCCCCCCAAAAGAACGGGCGAGCAGTACTTC
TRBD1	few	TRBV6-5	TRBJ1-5	CASSPWTGDQPQHF	TGTGCCAGCAGCCCCTGGACAGGGGATCAGCCCCAGCATTTT
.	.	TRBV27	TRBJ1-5	CASSLSGGSNQPQHF	TGTGCCAGCAGTTTATCTGGGGGGAGCAATCAGCCCCAGCATTTT
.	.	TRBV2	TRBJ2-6	CASSRQISSGANVLTF	TGTGCCAGCAGTAGACAGATATCCTCTGGGGCCAACGTCCTGACTTTC
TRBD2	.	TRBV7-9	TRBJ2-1	CASSRILAGDNEQFF	TGTGCCAGCAGCCGAATACTAGCGGGAGACAATGAGCAGTTCTTC
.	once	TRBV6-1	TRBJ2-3	CASRWTESTDTQYF	TGTGCCAGCAGATGGACAGAGAGCACAGATACGCAGTATTTT
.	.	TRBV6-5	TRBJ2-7	CASSMTDTNHYEQYF	TGTGCCAGCAGTATGACAGACACCAACCACTACGAGCAGTACTTC
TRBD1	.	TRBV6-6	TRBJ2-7	CAAQTGTGNYEQYF	TGTGCCGCCCAAACGGGGACAGGTAACTACGAGCAGTACTTC